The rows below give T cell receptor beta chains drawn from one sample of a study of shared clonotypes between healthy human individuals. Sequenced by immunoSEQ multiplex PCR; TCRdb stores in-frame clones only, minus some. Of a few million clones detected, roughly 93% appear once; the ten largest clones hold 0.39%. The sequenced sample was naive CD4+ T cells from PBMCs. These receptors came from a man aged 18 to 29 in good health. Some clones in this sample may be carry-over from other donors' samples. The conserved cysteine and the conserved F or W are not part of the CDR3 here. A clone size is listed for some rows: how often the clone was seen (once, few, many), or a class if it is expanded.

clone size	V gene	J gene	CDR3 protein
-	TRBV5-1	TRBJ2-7	ASSSQGETSGRAIYEQY
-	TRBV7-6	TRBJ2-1	ASSLAPGTDNEQF
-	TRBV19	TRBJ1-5	ASSIGTGPQRQH
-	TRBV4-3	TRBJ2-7	ASSLHSGSPSYEQY
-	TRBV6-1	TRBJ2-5	ASSEGVIPLGTQY
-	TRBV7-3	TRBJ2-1	ASSFMGQNYNEQF
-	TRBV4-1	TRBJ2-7	ASSQAELAGVGEQY
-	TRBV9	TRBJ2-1	ASSAPSGGDFSYNEQF
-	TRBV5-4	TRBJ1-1	ASRLAMATEAF
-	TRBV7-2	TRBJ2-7	ASSPPYLFSSGSSYEQY
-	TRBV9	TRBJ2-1	ASSPVEQNTYGEQF
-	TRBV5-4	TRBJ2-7	ASSLGGTGYEQY
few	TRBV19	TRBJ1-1	ASFQPQRNTEAF
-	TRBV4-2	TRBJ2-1	ASSQPLSGSHYNEQF
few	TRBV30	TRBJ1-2	ACRTGRINYGYT
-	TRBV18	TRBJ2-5	ASSPPSIGEETQY
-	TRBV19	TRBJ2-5	ASSISLAGPQETQY
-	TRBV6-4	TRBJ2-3	ASRAGVAGVADTQY
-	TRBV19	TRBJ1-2	ASSLTTGAGGYGYT
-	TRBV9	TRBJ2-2	ASSAQHGAWTGELF
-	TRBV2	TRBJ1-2	ASSDSAQNYGYT
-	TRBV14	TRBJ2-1	ASSQGVTRTYNEQF
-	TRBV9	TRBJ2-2	ASSSQLREVGELF
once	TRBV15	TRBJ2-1	ATSRVLAGANEQF
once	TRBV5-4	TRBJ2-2	ASSLTELGAGELF
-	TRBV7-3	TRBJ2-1	ASSLIDRNEQF
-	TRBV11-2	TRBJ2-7	ASSLGGRALYEQY
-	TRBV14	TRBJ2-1	ASSPTLYNEQF
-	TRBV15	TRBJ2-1	ATSRAGGIPLIYNEQF
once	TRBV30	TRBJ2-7	AWAPTSYEQY